The table lists the clone carrying this T cell receptor (beta chain) with a count of one. This sample is drawn from a study of Ad26.COV2.S vaccination and SARS-CoV-2 variants. The table came from immunoSEQ multiplex PCR; TCRdb's copy has only in-frame clones and leaves some out. The sample has approximately 400,000 clones, roughly nine tenths seen once. There are 18 residues in the CDR3. The germline V gene encodes CDR1 MGHRA and CDR2 YSYEKL. V was clipped by 0 bases and J by 3 bases; unmatched bases: 13. This clonotype was sampled from a human donor who had recovered from COVID-19. The input for sequencing was peripheral blood, taken after recovery from COVID-19. J is TRBJ1-1 and V is TRBV4-1; 7 bases map to TRBD1. The CDR3 coding sequence is TGCGCCAGCAGCCAAGAGGAAGCAGGCAGGGGGGCCGACACTGAAGCTTTCTTT. It translates to CASSQEEAGRGADTEAFF.